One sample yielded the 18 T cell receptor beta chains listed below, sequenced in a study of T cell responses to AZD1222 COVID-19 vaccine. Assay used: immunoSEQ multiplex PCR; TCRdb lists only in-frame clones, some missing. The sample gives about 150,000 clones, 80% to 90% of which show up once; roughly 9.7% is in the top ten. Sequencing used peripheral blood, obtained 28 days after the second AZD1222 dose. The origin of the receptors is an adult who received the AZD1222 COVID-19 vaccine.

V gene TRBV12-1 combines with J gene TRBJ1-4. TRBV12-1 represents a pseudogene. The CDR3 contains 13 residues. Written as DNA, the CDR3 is TGTGCGGGGGTGGCGAAGGCTAATGAAAAACTGTTTTTT. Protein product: CAGVAKANEKLFF.

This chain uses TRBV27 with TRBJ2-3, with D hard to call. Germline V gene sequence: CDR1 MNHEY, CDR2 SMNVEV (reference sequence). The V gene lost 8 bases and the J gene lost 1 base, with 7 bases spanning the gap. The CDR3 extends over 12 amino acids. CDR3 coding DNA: TGTGCCAGCCGCCAGCGCACAGATACGCAGTATTTT. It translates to CASRQRTDTQYF.

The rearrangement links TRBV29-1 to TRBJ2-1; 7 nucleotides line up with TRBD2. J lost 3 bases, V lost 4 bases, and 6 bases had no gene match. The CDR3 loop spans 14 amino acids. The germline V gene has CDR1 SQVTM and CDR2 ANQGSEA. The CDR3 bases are TGCAGCGTTGGAGAAGCGGGACTCTACAATGAGCAGTTCTTC. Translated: CSVGEAGLYNEQFF.

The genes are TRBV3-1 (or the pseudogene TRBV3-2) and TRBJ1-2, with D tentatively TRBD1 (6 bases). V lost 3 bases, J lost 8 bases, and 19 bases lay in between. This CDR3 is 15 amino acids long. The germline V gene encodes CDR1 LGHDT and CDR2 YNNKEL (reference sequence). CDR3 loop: CASSQRLVGGRGYTF. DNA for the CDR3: TGTGCCAGCAGCCAGCGGCTGGTGGGGGGCAGGGGCTACACCTTC.

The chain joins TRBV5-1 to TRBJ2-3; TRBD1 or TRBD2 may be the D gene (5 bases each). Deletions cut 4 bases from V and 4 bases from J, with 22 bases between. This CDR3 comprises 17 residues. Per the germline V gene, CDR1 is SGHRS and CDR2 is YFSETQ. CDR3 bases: TGCGCCAGCAGCCAAGGGACCTACGGGGTTTCAGCAGATACGCAGTATTTT. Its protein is CASSQGTYGVSADTQYF.

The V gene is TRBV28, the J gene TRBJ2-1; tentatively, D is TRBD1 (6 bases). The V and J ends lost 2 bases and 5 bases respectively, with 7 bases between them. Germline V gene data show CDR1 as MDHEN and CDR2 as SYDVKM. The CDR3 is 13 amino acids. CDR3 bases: TGTGCCAGCAGTTTAGGGGGCCACAATGAGCAGTTCTTC. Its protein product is CASSLGGHNEQFF.

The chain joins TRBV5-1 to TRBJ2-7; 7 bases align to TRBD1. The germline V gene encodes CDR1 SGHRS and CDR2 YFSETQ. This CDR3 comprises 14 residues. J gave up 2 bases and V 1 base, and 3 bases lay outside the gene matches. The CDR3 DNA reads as TGCGCCAGCAGCTTGAGACAGGGAGCCTACGAGCAGTACTTC. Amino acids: CASSLRQGAYEQYF.

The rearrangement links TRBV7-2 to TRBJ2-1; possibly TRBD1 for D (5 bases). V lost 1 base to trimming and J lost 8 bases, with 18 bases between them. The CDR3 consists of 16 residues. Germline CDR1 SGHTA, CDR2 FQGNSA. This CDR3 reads CASSLVRWKWGDEQFF. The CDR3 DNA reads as TGTGCCAGCAGCTTAGTGCGGTGGAAGTGGGGCGATGAGCAGTTCTTC.

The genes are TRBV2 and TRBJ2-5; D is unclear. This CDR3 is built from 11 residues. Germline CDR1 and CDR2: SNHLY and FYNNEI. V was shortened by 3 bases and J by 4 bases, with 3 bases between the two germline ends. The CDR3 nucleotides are TGTGCCAGCAGTGAGTCAGAGACCCAGTACTTC. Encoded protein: CASSESETQYF.

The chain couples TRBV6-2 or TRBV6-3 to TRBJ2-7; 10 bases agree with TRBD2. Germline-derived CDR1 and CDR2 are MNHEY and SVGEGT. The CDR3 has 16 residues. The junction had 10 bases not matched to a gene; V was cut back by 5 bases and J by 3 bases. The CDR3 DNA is TGTGCCAGCAGTGGATCCCCTAGCGGGAGTCACTACGAGCAGTACTTC. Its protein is CASSGSPSGSHYEQYF.

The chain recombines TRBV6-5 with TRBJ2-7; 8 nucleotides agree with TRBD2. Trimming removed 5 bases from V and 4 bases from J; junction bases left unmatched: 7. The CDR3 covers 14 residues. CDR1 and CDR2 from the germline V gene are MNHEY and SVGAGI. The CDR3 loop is CASSILAGQYEQYF. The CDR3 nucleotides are TGTGCCAGCAGTATCCTAGCGGGCCAATACGAGCAGTACTTC.

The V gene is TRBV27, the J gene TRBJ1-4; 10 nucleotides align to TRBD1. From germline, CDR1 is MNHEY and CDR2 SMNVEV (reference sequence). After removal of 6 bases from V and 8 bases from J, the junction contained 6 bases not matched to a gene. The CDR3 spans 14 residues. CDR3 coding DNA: TGTGCCAGCAGCCGGACAGGGGGTGGGGAAAAACTGTTTTTT. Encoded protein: CASSRTGGGEKLFF.

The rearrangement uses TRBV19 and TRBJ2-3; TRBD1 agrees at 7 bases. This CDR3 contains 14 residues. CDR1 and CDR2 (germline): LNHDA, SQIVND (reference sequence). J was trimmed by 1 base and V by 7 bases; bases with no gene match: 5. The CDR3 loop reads CASMWTGGTDTQYF. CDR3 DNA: TGTGCCAGTATGTGGACAGGAGGCACAGATACGCAGTATTTT.

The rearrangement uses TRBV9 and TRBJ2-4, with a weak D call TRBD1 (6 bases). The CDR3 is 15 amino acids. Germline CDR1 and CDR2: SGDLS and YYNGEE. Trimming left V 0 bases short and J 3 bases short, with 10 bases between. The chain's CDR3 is CASSVGAGDKNIQYF. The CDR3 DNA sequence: TGTGCCAGCAGCGTAGGAGCAGGGGACAAAAACATTCAGTACTTC.

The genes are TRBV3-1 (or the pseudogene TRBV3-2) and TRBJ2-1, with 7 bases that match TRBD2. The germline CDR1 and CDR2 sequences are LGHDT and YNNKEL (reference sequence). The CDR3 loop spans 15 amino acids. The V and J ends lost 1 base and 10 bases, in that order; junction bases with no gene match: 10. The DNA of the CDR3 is TGTGCCAGCAGCCAAGCAGCGGGGCCAGGATACGAGCAGTTCTTC. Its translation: CASSQAAGPGYEQFF.

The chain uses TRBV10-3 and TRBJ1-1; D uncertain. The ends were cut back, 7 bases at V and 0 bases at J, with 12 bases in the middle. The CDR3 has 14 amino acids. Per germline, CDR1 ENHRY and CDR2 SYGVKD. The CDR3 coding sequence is TGTGCCATCAAGAGCCCCGTTTTGAACACTGAAGCTTTCTTT. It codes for CAIKSPVLNTEAFF.

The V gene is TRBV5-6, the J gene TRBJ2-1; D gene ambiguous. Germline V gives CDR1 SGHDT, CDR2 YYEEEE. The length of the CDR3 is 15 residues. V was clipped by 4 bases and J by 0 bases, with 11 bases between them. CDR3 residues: CASSPWRSSYNEQFF. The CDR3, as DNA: TGTGCCAGCAGCCCCTGGCGGAGCTCCTACAATGAGCAGTTCTTC. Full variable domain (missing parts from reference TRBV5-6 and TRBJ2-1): DAGVTQSPTHLIKTRGQQVTLRCSPKSGHDTVSWYQQALGQGPQFIFQYYEEEERQRGNFPDRFSGHQFPNYSSELNVNALLLGDSALYLCASSPWRSSYNEQFFGPGTRLTVL.

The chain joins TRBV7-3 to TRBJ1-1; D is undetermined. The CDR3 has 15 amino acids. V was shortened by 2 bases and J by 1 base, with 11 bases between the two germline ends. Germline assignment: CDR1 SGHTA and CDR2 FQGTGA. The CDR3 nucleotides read TGTGCCAGCAGCTTATACTCTCTGGGGAACACTGAAGCTTTCTTT. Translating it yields CASSLYSLGNTEAFF.